The 21 T cell receptor beta chains in this list originate from one sample, sequenced in a study of shared clonotypes between healthy human individuals. Naive CD8 isolation took CD45RO-negative cells positively selected for CCR7 and excluded terminally differentiated effector memory CD45RA+ cells. Some clones are missing from TCRdb's copy, which holds only in-frame ones; the method was immunoSEQ multiplex PCR. The data show 550,000 to 650,000 clones, with 90% to 97% seen just once and less than 0.13% held by the top ten. Sequenced input: naive CD8+ T cells sorted from blood. These receptors all stem from a woman aged 25-40 years in good health.

This chain connects TRBV15 to TRBJ1-2; TRBD1 is a possible D gene (6 bases). Germline V lookup: CDR1 LNHNV, CDR2 YYDKDF (reference sequence). This CDR3 has 14 residues. The ends were cut back, 6 bases at V and 2 bases at J, with 13 bases in the middle. CDR3 sequence: CATSPMTGNYGYTF. The CDR3 bases are TGTGCCACCAGTCCTATGACAGGAAACTATGGCTACACCTTC.

The chain has TRBV5-6 and TRBJ2-7, with 9 bases aligning to TRBD1. Losses at the gene ends were 4 bases for V and 7 bases for J; bases not matched to a gene: 9. Germline V gene data show CDR1 as SGHDT and CDR2 as YYEEEE. The CDR3 length is 14 residues. The CDR3 sequence is CASSRGQGGREQYF. CDR3 nucleotide sequence: TGTGCCAGCAGCCGGGGACAGGGAGGACGAGAGCAGTACTTC.

Comment on this clone: Other DNA sequences from this sample encode an identical CDR3 as well. CDR3 in DNA: TGTGCCAGCAGCTTGGGAGGGTACGAGCAGTACTTC. This gives the protein CASSLGGYEQYF. This rearrangement joins TRBV5-6 to TRBJ2-7; D is perhaps TRBD2 (5 bases). The ends were cut back, 0 bases at V and 4 bases at J, with 5 bases in the middle. There are 12 residues in the CDR3. Germline V gives CDR1 SGHDT, CDR2 YYEEEE.

The V gene is TRBV5-6, the J gene TRBJ2-2; TRBD2 matches at 14 bases. In germline, CDR1 is SGHDT, CDR2 YYEEEE. J was trimmed by 4 bases and V by 4 bases; bases with no gene match: 6. The CDR3 loop spans 17 amino acids. This CDR3 reads CASSTGLAGGSTGELFF. CDR3 DNA: TGTGCCAGCAGCACCGGACTAGCGGGAGGAAGCACCGGGGAGCTGTTTTTT.

The V call is TRBV4-2, the J call TRBJ2-7; a possible D gene is TRBD2 (6 bases). This CDR3 contains 15 residues. Germline V gene lookup returns CDR1 LGHNA and CDR2 YNFKEQ. V was pared by 1 base and J by 2 bases, with 12 bases between. This chain's CDR3 is CASSQVWGGTYEQYF. In DNA form, the CDR3 reads TGTGCCAGCAGCCAAGTCTGGGGAGGCACCTACGAGCAGTACTTC.

V gene TRBV5-1 combines with J gene TRBJ2-5; TRBD1 matches at 8 bases. J lost 4 bases, V lost 4 bases, and 9 bases had no gene match. CDR1 SGHRS and CDR2 YFSETQ come from the germline V gene. This CDR3 contains 15 residues. The CDR3 loop is CASSQDRETRETQYF. DNA for the CDR3: TGCGCCAGCAGCCAGGACAGGGAGACACGAGAGACCCAGTACTTC.

This chain joins TRBV7-6 and TRBJ2-1; D ambiguous. The ends were cut back, 3 bases at V and 0 bases at J, with 24 bases in the middle. This CDR3 region has 20 residues. Looked up from germline, CDR1 is SGHVS and CDR2 is FNYEAQ. In DNA, the CDR3 is TGTGCCAGCAGCTTGTTCGCGGACGCCGTGATGAGGAACTCCTACAATGAGCAGTTCTTC. Its translation is CASSLFADAVMRNSYNEQFF.

V is TRBV10-1 and J is TRBJ2-1; D may correspond to TRBD1 or TRBD2 (5 bases each). CDR1 and CDR2 from the germline V gene are WNHNN and SYGVQD (reference sequence). This CDR3 is built from 15 residues. Trimming cost V 2 bases and J 12 bases, with 20 bases left between them. The CDR3 nucleotides are TGCGCCAGCAGTGAGATACTTGAGGGGATTCTCGGGCAGTTCTTC. It is translated as CASSEILEGILGQFF.

In this sample, this clone turned up once. Other DNA variants within this sample encode the same CDR3. The CDR3 DNA sequence: TGTGCCAGCAGCCCGGGACTAGCTCTCTACGAGCAGTACTTC. Its translation is CASSPGLALYEQYF. V usage is TRBV11-2 and J usage is TRBJ2-7, with 9 nucleotides matching TRBD2. Germline V CDR1 and CDR2: SGHAT, FQNNGV. J was trimmed by 3 bases and V by 5 bases; bases with no gene match: 5. This CDR3 contains 14 residues.

The chain uses TRBV7-2 and TRBJ1-1, with TRBD1 matching 9 bases. Germline V gene data show CDR1 as SGHTA and CDR2 as FQGNSA. This CDR3 spans 15 amino acids. The trim removed 2 bases at V and 4 bases at J, leaving 5 bases unmatched. CDR3 loop: CASSLYRGRGTEAFF. CDR3 nucleotides: TGTGCCAGCAGCTTATACAGGGGGCGCGGCACTGAAGCTTTCTTT.

With regard to this clone: This specimen includes other DNA sequences encoding the same CDR3. The V call is TRBV6-5, the J call TRBJ2-1; D is unclear. Germline-derived CDR1 and CDR2 are MNHEY and SVGAGI. The V end was cut by 0 bases, the J end by 6 bases, with 6 bases between. The CDR3 spans 13 residues. The CDR3 nucleotides are TGTGCCAGCAGTTACTCGAGAGGCAATGAGCAGTTCTTC. The encoded protein is CASSYSRGNEQFF.

J is TRBJ1-5 and V is TRBV5-1, with a possible D match to TRBD1 (5 bases). The CDR3 is 19 residues long. V was pared by 3 bases and J by 4 bases, with 26 bases between. Germline V gives CDR1 SGHRS, CDR2 YFSETQ. The CDR3 region has the DNA TGCGCCAGCAGCTCGCCGGCTGTAGAGGAGTTTGGGGCAAATCAGCCCCAGCATTTT. It translates to CASSSPAVEEFGANQPQHF.

This chain uses TRBV5-4 with TRBJ2-1, with TRBD2 matching 8 bases. Losses at the gene ends were 5 bases for V and 6 bases for J; bases not matched to a gene: 10. Germline V gene data show CDR1 as SGHNT and CDR2 as YYREEE (reference sequence). The CDR3 sequence is 15 residues long. The CDR3 DNA is TGTGCCAGCAGTCCCGGGACTAGGTCTATCAATGAGCAGTTCTTC. Amino acid sequence: CASSPGTRSINEQFF.

The gene calls are TRBV11-1 and TRBJ1-1; D is possibly TRBD1 (6 bases). The germline V gene encodes CDR1 SGHAT and CDR2 FQDESV (reference sequence). Trimming shortened V by 1 base and J by 8 bases, and 14 bases separated the two germline ends. CDR3 length: 14 amino acids. The CDR3 DNA reads TGTGCCAGCAGCTTAGAGGACACAACAGGGGAAGCTTTCTTT. This translates into CASSLEDTTGEAFF.

The CDR3 nucleotides read TGTGCCAGCAGCTCTCAGCAGTCCCAAACGGATACGCAGTATTTT. It is translated as CASSSQQSQTDTQYF. This chain uses TRBV11-2 with TRBJ2-3; D remains ambiguous. This CDR3 region has 15 residues. With 4 bases removed from V and 6 bases from J, the gap between germline ends came to 17 bases. CDR1 SGHAT and CDR2 FQNNGV come from the germline V gene. The variable domain in full, completed from reference TRBV11-2 and TRBJ2-3, reads EAGVAQSPRYKIIEKRQSVAFWCNPISGHATLYWYQQILGQGPKLLIQFQNNGVVDDSQLPKDRFSAERLKGVDSTLKIQPAKLEDSAVYLCASSSQQSQTDTQYFGPGTRLTVL.

This clone has a single count. The CDR3 loop reads CASSFFGSGNTIYF. As DNA, the CDR3 is TGTGCCAGCAGCTTCTTCGGCTCTGGAAACACCATATATTTT. V and J are TRBV5-4 and TRBJ1-3; D not certain. The ends were cut back, 2 bases at V and 0 bases at J, with 6 bases in the middle. The CDR3 contains 14 residues. Germline V gives CDR1 SGHNT, CDR2 YYREEE (reference sequence).

The chain uses TRBV28 and TRBJ1-2, with D perhaps matching TRBD1 (6 bases). The germline V gene has CDR1 MDHEN and CDR2 SYDVKM. Trimming cost V 6 bases and J 7 bases, with 24 bases left between them. This CDR3 has 16 amino acids. The CDR3 DNA reads TGTGCCAGCAGCCTACGAGGGGGGAGACTTAAGGGTGGCTACACCTTC. Translation gives CASSLRGGRLKGGYTF.

The rearrangement links TRBV13 to TRBJ2-7; a possible D gene is TRBD1 (6 bases). V was clipped by 2 bases and J by 2 bases, with 13 bases between them. CDR1 and CDR2 (germline): PRHDT, FYEKMQ (reference sequence). The CDR3 sequence is 15 residues long. Here the CDR3 reads CASSLTRDKTYEQYF. The CDR3 bases are TGTGCCAGCAGCTTAACACGGGACAAAACCTACGAGCAGTACTTC.

The rearrangement links TRBV11-2 to TRBJ2-3; 13 nucleotides agree with TRBD2. There are 16 residues in the CDR3. CDR1 and CDR2 from the germline V gene are SGHAT and FQNNGV. The V and J ends lost 3 bases and 4 bases, in that order; junction bases with no gene match: 4. This CDR3 reads CASSFLLAGGADTQYF. DNA for the CDR3: TGTGCCAGCAGCTTCTTACTAGCGGGAGGGGCAGATACGCAGTATTTT.

This chain joins TRBV19 and TRBJ2-5; D is undetermined. V lost 1 base, J lost 3 bases, and 18 bases lay in between. Per the germline V gene, CDR1 is LNHDA and CDR2 is SQIVND (reference sequence). The CDR3 is 17 residues long. The CDR3 nucleotides read TGTGCCAGTAGTATAGCGTTGGGTCTTGGGCAGAAAGAGACCCAGTACTTC. Amino acids: CASSIALGLGQKETQYF.

This chain joins TRBV5-4 and TRBJ2-7, with 7 bases identical to TRBD2. Germline V lookup: CDR1 SGHNT, CDR2 YYREEE (reference sequence). V lost 7 bases to trimming and J lost 3 bases; unmatched junction nucleotides: 7. The CDR3 loop spans 13 amino acids. As DNA, the CDR3 is TGTGCCAGCTCGACTAGCTCCAGCTACGAGCAGTACTTC. Its translation: CASSTSSSYEQYF.